One and the same sample provided the 17 T cell receptor beta chains below, sequenced in a study of T cell repertoires in cytomegalovirus infection. What these receptors recognize is not known. Using its own MiXCR run on the reads, TCRdb lists one record per CDR3 protein. The sample has about 900,000 distinct CDR3 sequences, 31% seen once. Sequencing was performed on cultured CD8+ T cells from PBMCs, taken from culture after CMV antigen stimulation. These TCRs come from a human donor in good health (CMV status not recorded). Some clones in this sample may be carry-over from other donors' samples.

The DNA for the CDR3 is TGTGCCAGCAGCGCAGACAGGGGCCCGGGCAATGAGCAGTTCTTC. Translated: CASSADRGPGNEQFF. The gene calls are TRBV7-6 and TRBJ2-1; 8 bases align to TRBD1. The CDR3 is made up of 15 amino acids. Germline CDR1 is SGHVS and CDR2 is FNYEAQ. The J segment lost 6 bases and the V segment lost 5 bases, leaving 9 bases of the junction unmatched.

The chain is built from TRBV7-9 and TRBJ2-5; 9 nucleotides match TRBD2. Germline-derived CDR1 and CDR2 are SEHNR and FQNEAQ (reference sequence). The V segment lost 4 bases and the J segment 2 bases; nucleotides outside the gene matches: 8. This CDR3 region has 16 residues. CDR3 sequence reads: CASSSAGGGKQETQYF. CDR3 DNA sequence: TGTGCCAGCAGCTCTGCGGGGGGGGGGAAACAAGAGACCCAGTACTTC. Drawing the rest from reference TRBV7-9 and TRBJ2-5, the complete variable domain is DTGVSQNPRHKITKRGQNVTFRCDPISEHNRLYWYRQTLGQGPEFLTYFQNEAQLEKSRLLSDRFSAERPKGSFSTLEIQRTEQGDSAMYLCASSSAGGGKQETQYFGPGTRLLVL.

The chain has TRBV6-1 and TRBJ1-2; D unresolved. Looked up from germline, CDR1 is MNHNS and CDR2 is SASEGT. Between the trimmed V and J ends, which lost 3 bases and 2 bases, there was a span of 7 bases. The length of the CDR3 is 13 residues. In DNA form, the CDR3 reads TGTGCCAGCAGTGATACGGAGAACTATGGCTACACCTTC. It is translated as CASSDTENYGYTF.

The chain couples TRBV6-6 to TRBJ2-7; 9 bases line up with TRBD1. Germline V CDR1 and CDR2: MNHNY, SVGAGI (reference sequence). The CDR3 loop spans 15 amino acids. Losses at the gene ends were 6 bases for V and 2 bases for J; bases not matched to a gene: 8. CDR3 in amino acids: CASSPGQGIPYEQYV. Here the CDR3 DNA reads TGTGCCAGCAGCCCTGGACAGGGGATCCCCTACGAGCAGTACGTC.

V gene TRBV7-2 combines with J gene TRBJ1-2; TRBD1 is a possible D gene (5 bases). Trimming shortened V by 5 bases and J by 4 bases, and 23 bases separated the two germline ends. Germline V gives CDR1 SGHTA, CDR2 FQGNSA. The length of the CDR3 is 17 residues. The CDR3 region is CASSAPPDRPLPYGYTF. The CDR3 DNA reads as TGTGCCAGCAGCGCCCCCCCAGACAGACCTCTGCCCTATGGCTACACCTTC.

The chain couples TRBV2 to TRBJ1-4; possibly TRBD1 for D (6 bases). The CDR3 contains 14 residues. Germline values: CDR1 SNHLY, CDR2 FYNNEI. The V and J ends lost 10 bases and 7 bases respectively, with 19 bases between them. The CDR3 sequence: CATLGSGGGEKLFF. CDR3 in DNA: TGTGCCACACTTGGATCGGGAGGGGGTGAAAAACTGTTTTTT. The full variable domain, with the rest looked up from reference TRBV2 and TRBJ1-4, is EPEVTQTPSHQVTQMGQEVILRCVPISNHLYFYWYRQILGQKVEFLVSFYNNEISEKSEIFDDQFSVERPDGSNFTLKIRSTKLEDSAMYFCATLGSGGGEKLFFGSGTQLSVL.

Ten or more counts support this clonotype. The genes are TRBV7-6 and TRBJ2-6; the match to TRBD1 covers 8 bases. CDR1 is SGHVS, CDR2 FNYEAQ, per germline. The CDR3 is made up of 22 amino acids. V lost 1 base, J lost 1 base, and 18 bases stayed unmatched. CDR3 loop: CASSLVRGGQGTFRSGANVLTF. The CDR3 DNA sequence: TGTGCCAGCAGCTTAGTCCGGGGCGGACAGGGCACGTTTCGGTCTGGGGCCAACGTCCTGACTTTC.

Notes on this clonotype: Possible read error: a much larger clone is one base away. This sequence joins TRBV12-3 or TRBV12-4 and TRBJ2-3; D remains ambiguous. This CDR3 is built from 15 residues. The CDR3 nucleotides read TGTACCAGCAGTTTTCCCCTGGGCATCACAGATACGCAGTATTTT. Translation gives CTSSFPLGITDTQYF.

This clonotype has more than one count but fewer than ten. The chain carries TRBV12-3 or TRBV12-4 and TRBJ2-3; D uncertain. There are 13 residues in the CDR3. V was shortened by 3 bases and J by 6 bases, with 10 bases between the two germline ends. The CDR3 nucleotides read TGTGCCAGCAGTTTCGCCCCCGCGGATACGCAGTATTTT. This gives the protein CASSFAPADTQYF.

This chain connects TRBV9 to TRBJ1-1, with 7 bases matching TRBD1. This CDR3 is built from 16 residues. Trimming cost V 4 bases and J 1 base; bases outside gene matches: 10. Germline V lookup: CDR1 SGDLS, CDR2 YYNGEE. The CDR3 is CASSLLRGQANTEAFF. CDR3 coding DNA: TGTGCCAGCAGCCTTCTCCGTGGACAGGCGAACACTGAAGCTTTCTTT.

This clonotype was picked up a small number of times. This sequence joins TRBV25-1 and TRBJ2-1; D may correspond to TRBD1 or TRBD2 (5 bases each). V gave up 5 bases and J gave up 10 bases, with 18 bases separating them. Looked up from germline, CDR1 is MGHDK and CDR2 is SYGVNS. CDR3 length: 14 residues. CDR3 sequence: CASSLAYDSQEQFF. The CDR3 bases are TGTGCCAGCAGTCTAGCTTACGACAGTCAAGAGCAGTTCTTC.

This clonotype has a handful of counts. This chain connects TRBV19 to TRBJ1-2; perhaps TRBD1 as D (6 bases). Germline loops: CDR1 LNHDA, CDR2 SQIVND (reference sequence). V was pared by 6 bases and J by 7 bases, with 15 bases between. The CDR3 consists of 13 residues. The CDR3 nucleotides read TGTGCCAGTAGGCCGGGGGCAGGCTTTGGCTACACCTTC. This codes for CASRPGAGFGYTF.

This clonotype occurred many times. V usage is TRBV24-1 and J usage is TRBJ2-2; possibly TRBD1 for D (6 bases). V was cut by 7 bases and J by 4 bases, with 9 bases left in between. The germline V gene encodes CDR1 KGHDR and CDR2 SFDVKD. CDR3 length: 13 residues. In DNA, the CDR3 is TGTGCCACCAGGCAGGGGCCCACCGGGGAGCTGTTTTTT. Protein product: CATRQGPTGELFF.

This clonotype has just one count. This chain connects TRBV10-2 to TRBJ2-7; D is ambiguous. Germline V lookup: CDR1 WSHSY, CDR2 SAAADI. Trimming cost V 4 bases and J 6 bases, with 10 bases left between them. The CDR3 has 12 residues. The CDR3: CASSVEFGEQYF. CDR3 in DNA: TGCGCCAGCAGTGTCGAGTTCGGCGAGCAGTACTTC.

Remarks on this clonotype: At one end the junction does not follow the germline gene, possibly because of a read error. V usage is TRBV6-2 or TRBV6-3 and J usage is TRBJ2-7; D is undetermined. The CDR3 totals 11 residues. Per the germline V gene, CDR1 is MNHEY and CDR2 is SVGEGT. CDR3 sequence: CAGRDSYEQYF. In nucleotides, the CDR3 is TGTGCCGGCAGAGACTCATACGAGCAGTACTTC.

The rearrangement joins TRBV6-1 to TRBJ2-7; a possible D gene is TRBD1 (6 bases). The V end lost 2 bases, the J end lost 2 bases, and 13 bases lay between the germline ends. The CDR3 is 15 residues long. Germline V lookup: CDR1 MNHNS, CDR2 SASEGT. The CDR3 spells CASSELEDSPYEQYV. In DNA form, the CDR3 reads TGTGCCAGCAGTGAACTTGAGGACAGTCCCTACGAGCAGTACGTC.

As to this clonotype: A much larger clone is a single base away; this may be a read error. The chain carries TRBV7-9 and TRBJ1-5; D ambiguous. The CDR3 length is 12 residues. Germline CDR1 is SEHNR and CDR2 is FQNEAQ (reference sequence). CDR3 nucleotide sequence: TGTGCCAGCAGCCCCGACAATCAGTCCCAGCATTTT. Its translation is CASSPDNQSQHF. The full variable domain, rest sourced from reference TRBV7-9 and TRBJ1-5, is DTGVSQNPRHKITKRGQNVTFRCDPISEHNRLYWYRQTLGQGPEFLTYFQNEAQLEKSRLLSDRFSAERPKGSFSTLEIQRTEQGDSAMYLCASSPDNQSQHFGDGTRLSIL.